Following are 10 T cell receptor beta chains from one sample sequenced in a study of blood T cell repertoires in COVID-19. This table comes from immunoSEQ multiplex PCR, and its TCRdb copy is limited to in-frame clones, with some not included. The sample yields 80,000 to 130,000 clones, around nine tenths seen once. Sequenced sample: peripheral blood. The source is a man between 65 and 80 years old with acute or convalescent COVID-19.

This clone was seen once. This sequence joins TRBV29-1 and TRBJ2-5, with a weak D call TRBD2 (6 bases). Trimming cost V 4 bases and J 13 bases, with 16 bases left between them. The CDR3 runs to 11 residues. The germline CDR1 and CDR2 sequences are SQVTM and ANQGSEA. The DNA for the CDR3 is TGCAGCGTTGTGGGGGGACTGAGACTGTACTTC. Protein product: CSVVGGLRLYF.

V is TRBV30 and J is TRBJ1-2; a possible D gene is TRBD1 (5 bases). The CDR3 is made up of 14 amino acids. Germline CDR1 GTSNPN, CDR2 SVGIG (reference sequence). The ends were cut back, 1 base at V and 5 bases at J, with 14 bases in the middle. This CDR3 reads CAWSGGQGSYGYTF. DNA for the CDR3: TGTGCCTGGAGTGGCGGCCAGGGAAGTTATGGCTACACCTTC.

V and J are TRBV18 and TRBJ1-2, with D possibly matching TRBD1 (6 bases). The CDR3 is 14 residues long. The ends were cut back, 6 bases at V and 6 bases at J, with 17 bases in the middle. The germline V gene has CDR1 KGHSH and CDR2 LQKENI. The CDR3 coding sequence is TGTGCCAGCTCTGAGGACCCGGGGGGCCATGGCTACACCTTC. Translation gives CASSEDPGGHGYTF.

The V call is TRBV29-1, the J call TRBJ2-7, with 8 bases that match TRBD1. V lost 4 bases to trimming and J lost 4 bases; unmatched junction nucleotides: 0. CDR3 length equals 11 residues. The V gene's germline CDR1 is SQVTM and CDR2 ANQGSEA. The CDR3 here is CSVGTGYEQYF. The CDR3 DNA reads TGCAGCGTTGGGACAGGGTACGAGCAGTACTTC.

The chain is built from TRBV4-3 and TRBJ2-3; perhaps TRBD1 as D (5 bases). Per germline, CDR1 LGHNA and CDR2 YSLEER. V lost 0 bases, J lost 0 bases, and 10 bases lay in between. The CDR3 spans 16 residues. CDR3 sequence (DNA): TGCGCCAGCAGCCAAGATAGGCCAGGGAGCACAGATACGCAGTATTTT. Translated: CASSQDRPGSTDTQYF.

This clone was picked up a small number of times. This chain joins TRBV28 and TRBJ2-3; 9 nucleotides line up with TRBD2. Germline V CDR1 and CDR2: MDHEN, SYDVKM. CDR3 length: 15 amino acids. The junction had 7 bases not matched to a gene; V was cut back by 6 bases and J by 3 bases. The CDR3 spells CASSLASGTTDTQYF. The DNA for the CDR3 is TGTGCCAGCAGCCTGGCTAGCGGGACAACAGATACGCAGTATTTT.

V usage is TRBV19 and J usage is TRBJ1-1; no clear D gene. The CDR3 has 15 residues. Trimming took off 1 base at V and 5 bases at J, with 14 bases between the two ends. Germline V gene sequence: CDR1 LNHDA, CDR2 SQIVND (reference sequence). CDR3 nucleotide sequence: TGTGCCAGTAGTATAGGTGGCACAGCGGGGACTGAAGCTTTCTTT. Translation: CASSIGGTAGTEAFF.

V gene TRBV7-2 combines with J gene TRBJ2-1; 8 positions match TRBD1. The V gene's germline CDR1 is SGHTA and CDR2 FQGNSA. V was pared by 1 base and J by 7 bases, with 0 bases of the junction left unmatched. CDR3 length: 13 residues. CDR3 residues: CASSLDRGNEQFF. CDR3 DNA: TGTGCCAGCAGCTTAGACAGGGGGAATGAGCAGTTCTTC. Using reference TRBV7-2 and TRBJ2-1 for the parts outside the CDR3, the full variable domain is GAGVSQSPSNKVTEKGKDVELRCDPISGHTALYWYRQSLGQGLEFLIYFQGNSAPDKSGLPSDRFSAERTGGSVSTLTIQRTQQEDSAVYLCASSLDRGNEQFFGPGTRLTVL.

V and J are TRBV28 and TRBJ1-2; the D is unclear. The CDR3 runs 14 residues. Per the germline V gene, CDR1 is MDHEN and CDR2 is SYDVKM. V lost 6 bases to trimming and J lost 4 bases, with 15 bases between them. The CDR3 sequence is CASSLGQRVYGYTF. The CDR3 DNA is TGTGCCAGCAGCCTGGGCCAGAGAGTCTATGGCTACACCTTC.

The V gene is TRBV29-1, the J gene TRBJ2-7; 9 positions match TRBD1. Germline V gives CDR1 SQVTM, CDR2 ANQGSEA. The CDR3 has 15 residues. Trimming cost V 1 base and J 0 bases; bases outside gene matches: 4. CDR3 residues: CSVEATGGASYEQYF. CDR3 coding DNA: TGCAGCGTTGAAGCCACAGGGGGCGCCTCCTACGAGCAGTACTTC.